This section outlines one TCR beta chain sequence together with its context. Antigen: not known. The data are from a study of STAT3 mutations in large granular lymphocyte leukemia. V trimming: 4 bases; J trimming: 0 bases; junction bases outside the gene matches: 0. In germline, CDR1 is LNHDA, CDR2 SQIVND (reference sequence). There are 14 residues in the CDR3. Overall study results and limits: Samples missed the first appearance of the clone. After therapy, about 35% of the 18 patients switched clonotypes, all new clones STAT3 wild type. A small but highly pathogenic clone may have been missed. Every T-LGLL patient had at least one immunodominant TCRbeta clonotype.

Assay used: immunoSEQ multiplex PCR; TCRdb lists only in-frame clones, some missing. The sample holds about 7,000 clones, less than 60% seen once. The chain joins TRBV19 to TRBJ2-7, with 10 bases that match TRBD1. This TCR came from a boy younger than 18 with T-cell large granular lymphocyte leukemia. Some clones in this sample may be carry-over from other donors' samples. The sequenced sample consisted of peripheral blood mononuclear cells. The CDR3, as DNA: TGTGCCAGTAGTAGGACAGGGGGCTCCTACGAGCAGTACTTC. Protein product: CASSRTGGSYEQYF.